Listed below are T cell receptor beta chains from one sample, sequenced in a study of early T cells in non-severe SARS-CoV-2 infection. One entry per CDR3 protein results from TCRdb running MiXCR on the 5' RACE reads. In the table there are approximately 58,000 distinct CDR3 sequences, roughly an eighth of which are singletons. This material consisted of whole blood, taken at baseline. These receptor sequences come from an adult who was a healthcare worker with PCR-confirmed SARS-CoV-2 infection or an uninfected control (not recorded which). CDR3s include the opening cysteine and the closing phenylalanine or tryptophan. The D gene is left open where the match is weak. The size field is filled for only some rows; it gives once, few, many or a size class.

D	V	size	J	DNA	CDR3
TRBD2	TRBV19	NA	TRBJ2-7	TGTGCCAGTAGTATTGGGAGGGCCGACGCCTACGAGCAGTACTTC	CASSIGRADAYEQYF
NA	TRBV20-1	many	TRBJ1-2	TGCAGTGCTAGAGTGGATGGGGCACGGGGCTACACCTTC	CSARVDGARGYTF
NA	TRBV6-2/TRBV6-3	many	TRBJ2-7	TGTGCCAGCCAGGACAGTTCCTACGAGCAGTACTTC	CASQDSSYEQYF
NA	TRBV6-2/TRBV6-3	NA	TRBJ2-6	TGTGCCAGCACGCAGGACATCTCTGGGGCCAACGTCCTGACTTTC	CASTQDISGANVLTF
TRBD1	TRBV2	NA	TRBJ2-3	TGTGCCAGCAGTTGGGACAGGGGGCAATCAGATACGCAGTATTTT	CASSWDRGQSDTQYF
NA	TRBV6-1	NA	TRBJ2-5	TGTGCCAGCAGGCCCACTTCAGAGACCCAGTACTTC	CASRPTSETQYF
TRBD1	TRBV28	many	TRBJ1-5	TGTGCCAGCAGTGTCCCACAGGGGCGTCATCAGCCCCAGCATTTT	CASSVPQGRHQPQHF
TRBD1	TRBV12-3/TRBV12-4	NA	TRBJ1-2	TGTGCCAGCAGTCCCTGGACAGGGCGAGGCTACACCTTC	CASSPWTGRGYTF
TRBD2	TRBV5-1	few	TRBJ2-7	TGCGCCAGCAGCTTGGCCAGCTTCGTCACTAGCGGAACCTACGAGCAGTACTTC	CASSLASFVTSGTYEQYF
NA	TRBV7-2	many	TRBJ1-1	TGTGCCAGCAGGATCCAGAACACTGAAGCTTTCTTT	CASRIQNTEAFF
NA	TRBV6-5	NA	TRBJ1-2	TGTGCCAGCAAGCAGTCCCAGACGGGCTACACCTTC	CASKQSQTGYTF
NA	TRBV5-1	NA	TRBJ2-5	TGCGCCAGCAGCTTGGGCGAAACACAAGAGACCCAGTACTTC	CASSLGETQETQYF
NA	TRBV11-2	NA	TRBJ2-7	TGTGCCAGCAGCTTAAGGGAAACCTCCTACGAGCAGTACTTC	CASSLRETSYEQYF
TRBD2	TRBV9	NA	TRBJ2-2	TGTGCCAGCAACCCAGGACTAGCGGGAGCCACCGGGGAGCTGTTTTTT	CASNPGLAGATGELFF
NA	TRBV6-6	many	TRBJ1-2	TGTGCCAGCAGTTACGGGGCAACAGGGCTCGGAGGCTACACCTTC	CASSYGATGLGGYTF
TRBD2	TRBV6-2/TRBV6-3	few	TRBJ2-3	TGTGCCAGCAGTTACGGACTAGCGGGAGTAGATACGCAGTATTTT	CASSYGLAGVDTQYF
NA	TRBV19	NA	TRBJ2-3	TGTGCCAGTAGTATCTCGGAAAACACAGATACGCAGTATTTT	CASSISENTDTQYF